A single sample is the source of the 15 T cell receptor beta chains below, sequenced in a study of cytomegalovirus exposure and HLA in healthy donors. The study ran its PCR with 60 Vbeta and 13 Jbeta primers. Clones were sequenced by immunoSEQ multiplex PCR, and TCRdb holds only the in-frame ones, with some missing. Here the sample spans about 200,000 clones, approximately 80% being singletons. The sequencing input was PBMCs. The receptors shown here come from a man aged 25 to 45 in good health and CMV-seronegative.

To note about this clone: The same CDR3 is also encoded by other DNA sequences in this sample. This chain uses TRBV29-1 with TRBJ2-7; tentative D call: TRBD1 (6 bases). This CDR3 comprises 11 residues. CDR1 is SQVTM and CDR2 is ANQGSEA in the germline V gene. V lost 4 bases to trimming and J lost 3 bases, with 7 bases between them. DNA for the CDR3: TGCAGCGTTGGAGGGGGCTACGAGCAGTACTTC. The encoded protein is CSVGGGYEQYF.

The J gene is TRBJ2-1, the V gene TRBV4-1; 8 nucleotides line up with TRBD2. Germline CDR1 is MGHRA and CDR2 is YSYEKL. Germline trimming cut 1 base from V and 4 bases from J; bases unmatched to any gene: 9. This CDR3 contains 17 residues. The chain's CDR3 is CASSQAVQRGIYNEQFF. DNA for the CDR3: TGCGCCAGCAGCCAAGCGGTCCAGCGGGGGATTTACAATGAGCAGTTCTTC.

V is TRBV6-1 and J is TRBJ2-7; 7 nucleotides align to TRBD1. Trimming cost V 5 bases and J 1 base; bases outside gene matches: 2. The CDR3 contains 13 residues. Germline V gene sequence: CDR1 MNHNS, CDR2 SASEGT. The DNA for the CDR3 is TGTGCCAGCAGTAAGGACAGGTCCTACGAGCAGTACTTC. It yields the protein CASSKDRSYEQYF.

This chain joins TRBV9 and TRBJ1-1; 9 bases are shared with TRBD1. This CDR3 spans 13 amino acids. Trimming took 3 bases from V and 6 from J; bases not matched to a gene: 3. Germline CDR1 and CDR2: SGDLS and YYNGEE. Here the CDR3 DNA reads TGTGCCAGCAGCGCGGGACAGGGCGCTGAAGCTTTCTTT. Translating gives CASSAGQGAEAFF.

The rearrangement joins TRBV12-5 to TRBJ2-7; D unresolved. Germline V gives CDR1 LGHNT, CDR2 FRNRAP. The CDR3 loop spans 13 amino acids. The V end lost 2 bases, the J end lost 7 bases, and 12 bases lay between the germline ends. This CDR3 reads CASGLCHLGEQYF. The CDR3 DNA reads as TGTGCTAGTGGTTTGTGCCACCTAGGTGAGCAGTACTTC.

This clone has just a few counts. The rearrangement links TRBV6-6 to TRBJ2-7; D may be TRBD1 (5 bases). Germline V CDR1 and CDR2: MNHNY, SVGAGI (reference sequence). The CDR3 consists of 11 residues. Trimming took off 4 bases at V and 6 bases at J, with 7 bases between the two ends. The CDR3 region has the DNA TGTGCCAGCAGTTCCAGGGTCGAGCAGTACTTC. Encoded protein: CASSSRVEQYF.

The chain has TRBV18 and TRBJ1-2, with D unresolved. In germline, CDR1 is KGHSH, CDR2 LQKENI. V was trimmed by 2 bases and J by 8 bases, leaving 12 bases between them. This CDR3 contains 13 residues. CDR3 sequence: CASSPGGKLGYTF. CDR3 DNA: TGTGCCAGCTCACCAGGCGGAAAATTGGGCTACACCTTC.

This clone appeared a few times. The gene calls are TRBV6-1 and TRBJ1-1, with 8 bases lining up with TRBD1. Germline CDR1 is MNHNS and CDR2 is SASEGT. V lost 6 bases, J lost 3 bases, and 6 bases stayed unmatched. The CDR3 totals 14 residues. Here the CDR3 DNA reads TGTGCCAGCAGGAACCAACAGGGGGACACTGAAGCTTTCTTT. As protein: CASRNQQGDTEAFF.

This chain connects TRBV6-4 to TRBJ2-5, with a possible D match to TRBD2 (5 bases). The last part of the DNA fits TRBJ2-7 better; the J call may be wrong. The CDR3 totals 15 residues. Germline-derived CDR1 and CDR2 are MRHNA and SNTAGT. CDR3 DNA: TGTGCCAGCAGTGTAAGAAGCGGTCCCTCCTACGAGCAGTACTTC. This encodes CASSVRSGPSYEQYF.

This chain joins TRBV2 and TRBJ1-5, with 7 bases aligning to TRBD1. The CDR3 consists of 15 residues. The trim removed 6 bases at V and 4 bases at J, leaving 9 bases unmatched. The V gene's germline CDR1 is SNHLY and CDR2 FYNNEI. In DNA, the CDR3 is TGTGCCAGCAGCCAACAGGGGTCGGGGAATCAGCCCCAGCATTTT. It specifies CASSQQGSGNQPQHF.

V gene TRBV5-5 combines with J gene TRBJ2-1; unclear D gene. The CDR3 covers 14 residues. The germline gives CDR1 SGHKS, CDR2 YYEKEE (reference sequence). V was clipped by 6 bases and J by 7 bases, with 17 bases between them. CDR3 sequence reads: CASIPRSLTNEQFF. CDR3 sequence (DNA): TGTGCCAGCATCCCTCGGTCTTTAACGAATGAGCAGTTCTTC.

This chain joins TRBV4-1 and TRBJ1-6, with 9 positions matching TRBD1. Germline lookup yields CDR1 MGHRA and CDR2 YSYEKL. This CDR3 contains 14 residues. V trimming: 2 bases; J trimming: 15 bases; junction bases outside the gene matches: 8. The CDR3 DNA reads TGCGCCAGCAGCCAAATTCCGGGACAGGGCGACCTCCACTTT. This gives the protein CASSQIPGQGDLHF.

The CDR3 sequence: CASRTGLWGYTF. As DNA, the CDR3 is TGTGCCAGCAGGACTGGACTCTGGGGCTACACCTTC. The chain carries TRBV5-6 and TRBJ1-2, with no clear D. The CDR3 spans 12 residues. Germline V lookup: CDR1 SGHDT, CDR2 YYEEEE. V was cut by 5 bases and J by 8 bases, with 13 bases left in between.

This chain uses TRBV9 with TRBJ2-7; 7 bases fit TRBD1. Germline V lookup: CDR1 SGDLS, CDR2 YYNGEE. There are 14 residues in the CDR3. Germline trimming cut 3 bases from V and 3 bases from J; bases unmatched to any gene: 6. The CDR3 DNA is TGTGCCAGCAGCGCTCATGACAGGGACTACGAGCAGTACTTC. Amino acid sequence: CASSAHDRDYEQYF.

About this clone itself: Germline and junction disagree at one end, which may indicate a read error. The gene calls are TRBV19 and TRBJ2-6; 11 positions agree with TRBD1. This CDR3 comprises 18 residues. Germline-derived CDR1 and CDR2 are LNHDA and SQIVND (reference sequence). The CDR3 region has the DNA TGTGCCAGTAGTCCATGGACAGGGGGCAAAAGTGGGGCCAGCGTCCTGACTTTC. Translating gives CASSPWTGGKSGASVLTF.